This T cell receptor beta chain is drawn from a study of blood T cell repertoires in COVID-19. On the study more broadly: Acute and convalescent COVID-19 specimens originated in the United States, Italy and Spain. PBMCs, B-cell-depleted T cells, or T cells were the source of the cDNA or gDNA that made up the material.

Germline V lookup: CDR1 SGHDT, CDR2 YYEEEE. The CDR3 totals 17 residues. V was shortened by 3 bases and J by 0 bases, with 17 bases between the two germline ends. As handled by the study authors: Amplification of reference gene primers provided the estimated nucleated cell counts. The method was immunoSEQ multiplex PCR; TCRdb's version includes in-frame clones alone and lacks a portion of them. That table supplies the V and J calls and clone size; D and trimming were determined from the DNA. The data show more than 95,000 clones, around 90% seen once. The TCR originated in a human donor in a cohort sampled during active COVID-19. Material for sequencing was peripheral blood. V and J are TRBV5-6 and TRBJ2-3, with TRBD2 as a possible D gene (5 bases). The CDR3 is CASSSPGKTTSTDTQYF. The DNA for the CDR3 is TGTGCCAGCAGCTCGCCCGGGAAAACAACTAGCACAGATACGCAGTATTTT.